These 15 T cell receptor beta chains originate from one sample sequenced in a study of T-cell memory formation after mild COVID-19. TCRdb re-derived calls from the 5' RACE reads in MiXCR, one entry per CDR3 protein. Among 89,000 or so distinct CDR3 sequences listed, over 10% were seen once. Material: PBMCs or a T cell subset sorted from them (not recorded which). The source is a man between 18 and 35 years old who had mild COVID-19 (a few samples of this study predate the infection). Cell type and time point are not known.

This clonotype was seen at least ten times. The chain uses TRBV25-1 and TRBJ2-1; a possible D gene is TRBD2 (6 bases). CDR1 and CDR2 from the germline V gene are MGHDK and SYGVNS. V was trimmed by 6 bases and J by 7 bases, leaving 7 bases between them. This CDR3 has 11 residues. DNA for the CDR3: TGTGCCAGCAGCGGAGGGAATGAGCAGTTCTTC. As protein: CASSGGNEQFF.

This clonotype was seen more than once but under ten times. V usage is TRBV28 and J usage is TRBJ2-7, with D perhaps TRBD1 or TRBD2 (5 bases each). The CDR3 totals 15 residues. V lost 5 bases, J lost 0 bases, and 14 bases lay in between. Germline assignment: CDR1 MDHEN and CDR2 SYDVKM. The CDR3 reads CASSTGDVSSYEQYF. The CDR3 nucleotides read TGTGCCAGCAGTACCGGGGACGTGAGCTCCTACGAGCAGTACTTC.

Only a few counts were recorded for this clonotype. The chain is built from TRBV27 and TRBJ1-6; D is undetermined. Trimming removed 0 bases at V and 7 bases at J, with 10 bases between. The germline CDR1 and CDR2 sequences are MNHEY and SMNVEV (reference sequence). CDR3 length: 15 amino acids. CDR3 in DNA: TGTGCCAGCAGTTTATCGGCAGGAACCAATTCACCCCTCCACTTT. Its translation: CASSLSAGTNSPLHF.

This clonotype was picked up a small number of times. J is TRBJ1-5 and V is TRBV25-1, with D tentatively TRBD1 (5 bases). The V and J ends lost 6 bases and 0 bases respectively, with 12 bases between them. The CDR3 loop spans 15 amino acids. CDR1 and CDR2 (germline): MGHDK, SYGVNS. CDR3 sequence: CASSGAGPSNQPQHF. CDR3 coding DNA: TGTGCCAGCAGCGGCGCGGGGCCTAGCAATCAGCCCCAGCATTTT.

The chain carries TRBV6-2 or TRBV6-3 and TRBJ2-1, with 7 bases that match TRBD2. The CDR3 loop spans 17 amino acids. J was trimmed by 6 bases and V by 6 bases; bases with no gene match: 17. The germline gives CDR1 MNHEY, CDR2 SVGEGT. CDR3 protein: CASSRRILAVVSNEQFF. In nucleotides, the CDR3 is TGTGCCAGCAGCCGCAGGATCCTAGCGGTGGTGTCCAATGAGCAGTTCTTC.

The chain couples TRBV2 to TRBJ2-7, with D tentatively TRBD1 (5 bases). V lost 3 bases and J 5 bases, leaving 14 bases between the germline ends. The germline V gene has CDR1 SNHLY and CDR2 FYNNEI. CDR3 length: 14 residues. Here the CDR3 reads CASSDVQVLNEQYF. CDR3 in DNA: TGTGCCAGCAGTGACGTACAGGTGCTGAACGAGCAGTACTTC.

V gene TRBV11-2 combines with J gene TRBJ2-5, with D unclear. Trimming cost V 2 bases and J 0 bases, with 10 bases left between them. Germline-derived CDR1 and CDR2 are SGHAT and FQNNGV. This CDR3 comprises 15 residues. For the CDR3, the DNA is TGTGCCAGCAGCTTATCCAGCAGGAACCAAGAGACCCAGTACTTC. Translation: CASSLSSRNQETQYF.

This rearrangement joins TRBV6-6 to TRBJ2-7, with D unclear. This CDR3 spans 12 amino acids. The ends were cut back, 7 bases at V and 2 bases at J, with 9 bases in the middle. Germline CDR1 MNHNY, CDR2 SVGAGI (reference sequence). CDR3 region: CASKNPAYEQYV. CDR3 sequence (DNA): TGTGCCAGCAAGAACCCCGCCTACGAGCAGTACGTC.

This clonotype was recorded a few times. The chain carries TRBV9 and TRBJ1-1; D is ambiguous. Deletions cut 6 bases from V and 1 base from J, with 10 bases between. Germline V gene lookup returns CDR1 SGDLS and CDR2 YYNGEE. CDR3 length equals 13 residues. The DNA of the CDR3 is TGTGCCAGCAACGCCTGGGGGAACACTGAAGCTTTCTTT. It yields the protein CASNAWGNTEAFF.

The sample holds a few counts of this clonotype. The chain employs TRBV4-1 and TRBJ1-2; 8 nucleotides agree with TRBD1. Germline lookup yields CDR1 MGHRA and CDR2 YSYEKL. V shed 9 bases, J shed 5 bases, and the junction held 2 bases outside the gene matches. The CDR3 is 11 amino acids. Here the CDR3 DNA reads TGCGCCAGTGGGACAGGATATGGCTACACCTTC. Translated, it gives CASGTGYGYTF.

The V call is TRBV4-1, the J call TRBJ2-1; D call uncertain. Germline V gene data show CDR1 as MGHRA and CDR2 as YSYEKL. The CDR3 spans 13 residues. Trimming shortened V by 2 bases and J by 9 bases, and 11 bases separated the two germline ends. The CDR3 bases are TGCGCCAGCAGCCAATCCCAGGTGGGTGAGCAGTTCTTC. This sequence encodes CASSQSQVGEQFF.

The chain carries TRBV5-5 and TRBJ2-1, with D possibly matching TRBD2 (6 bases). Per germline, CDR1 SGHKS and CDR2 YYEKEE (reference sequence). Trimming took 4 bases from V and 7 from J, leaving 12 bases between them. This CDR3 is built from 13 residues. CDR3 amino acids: CASSQLAKNEQFF. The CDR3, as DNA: TGTGCCAGCAGCCAACTAGCAAAGAATGAGCAGTTCTTC. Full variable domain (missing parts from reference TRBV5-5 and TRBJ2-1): DAGVTQSPTHLIKTRGQQVTLRCSPISGHKSVSWYQQVLGQGPQFIFQYYEKEERGRGNFPDRFSARQFPNYSSELNVNALLLGDSALYLCASSQLAKNEQFFGPGTRLTVL.

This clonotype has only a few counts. The CDR3 nucleotides read TGTGCCAGCAGTCACGGGCTGGGCTCCGAGCAGTACTTC. Its protein product is CASSHGLGSEQYF. The genes are TRBV7-3 and TRBJ2-7; D remains unclear. Germline V gene lookup returns CDR1 SGHTA and CDR2 FQGTGA. The CDR3 totals 13 residues. V lost 6 bases, J lost 6 bases, and 15 bases lay in between.

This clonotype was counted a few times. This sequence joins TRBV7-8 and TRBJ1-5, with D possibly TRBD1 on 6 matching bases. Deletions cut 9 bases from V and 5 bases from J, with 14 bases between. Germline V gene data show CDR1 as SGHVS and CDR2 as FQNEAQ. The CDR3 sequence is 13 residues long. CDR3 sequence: CARSTGFDQPQHF. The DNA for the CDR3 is TGTGCCAGGTCAACAGGGTTCGATCAGCCCCAGCATTTT. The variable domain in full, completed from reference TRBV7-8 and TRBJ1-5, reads GAGVSQSPRYKVAKRGQDVALRCDPISGHVSLFWYQQALGQGPEFLTYFQNEAQLDKSGLPSDRFFAERPEGSVSTLKIQRTQQEDSAVYLCARSTGFDQPQHFGDGTRLSIL.

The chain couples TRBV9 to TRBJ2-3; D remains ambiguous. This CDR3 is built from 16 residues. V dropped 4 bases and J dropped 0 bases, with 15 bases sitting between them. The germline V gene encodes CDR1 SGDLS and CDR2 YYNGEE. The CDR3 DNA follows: TGTGCCAGCAGCCCCATGACGGTTACTAGCACAGATACGCAGTATTTT. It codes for CASSPMTVTSTDTQYF.